The rows below give T cell receptor beta chains drawn from one sample of a study of cytomegalovirus exposure and HLA in healthy donors. Generated by immunoSEQ multiplex PCR, the TCRdb table keeps only in-frame clones and is missing some. Among 90,000 to 120,000 clones listed, around 80% were seen once. The sample taken for sequencing was PBMCs. The source of these receptors is a woman aged 40 to 50 in good health and CMV-seronegative. Both conserved end residues are part of each CDR3. The D gene is left open where the match is weak. Where a row states a size, it is once, few, many or the class of an expanded clone; other rows omit it.

TRBD2,-,TRBJ2-7,TRBV18,TGTGCCAGCTCACCACCCCTAGCGGGTAATTCCTACGAGCAGTACTTC,CASSPPLAGNSYEQYF
TRBD2,-,TRBJ2-1,TRBV10-3,TGTGCCATCAGGGGGACTAGCGATTCCAATGAGCAGTTCTTC,CAIRGTSDSNEQFF
-,few,TRBJ2-5,TRBV10-3,TGTGCCATCAGTGAGCTCACCGGGGAGACCCAGTACTTC,CAISELTGETQYF
-,-,TRBJ1-2,TRBV4-2,TGTGCCAGCAGCCAAGATCCAGGGTACGTCAGTGATTATGGCTACACCTTC,CASSQDPGYVSDYGYTF
TRBD1,-,TRBJ2-7,TRBV19,TGTGCCAGTAGTATGACAGGGACGGCATACGAGCAGTACTTC,CASSMTGTAYEQYF
-,few,TRBJ1-5,TRBV28,TGTGCCAGCAGTTTACTCGCGGGGCCTCAGCCCCAGCATTTT,CASSLLAGPQPQHF
TRBD2,-,TRBJ2-1,TRBV4-2,TGTGCCAGCAGCCAAGACCTAGCGGAGGCTGGGGAGCAGTTCTTC,CASSQDLAEAGEQFF
TRBD2,-,TRBJ2-3,TRBV5-1,TGCGCCAGCAGCTCGGGACTAGCGGGGGGAGATACGCAGTATTTT,CASSSGLAGGDTQYF
TRBD1,-,TRBJ1-1,TRBV6-5,TGTGCCAGCAGCCCAGGGGGCGGGGGCACTGAAGCTTTCTTT,CASSPGGGGTEAFF
TRBD1,-,TRBJ1-3,TRBV7-2,TGTGCCAGCAGCTTAGGGTACAGGGGACGATTAGGAAACACCATATATTTT,CASSLGYRGRLGNTIYF
-,-,TRBJ2-7,TRBV5-4,TGTGCCAGCAGCCCCGAGACCGGCGGACGGGGCGAGCAGTACTTC,CASSPETGGRGEQYF
TRBD1,-,TRBJ1-6,TRBV5-6,TGTGCCAGCAGCTTGCGACAGGGAGAGAATTCACCCCTCCACTTT,CASSLRQGENSPLHF
TRBD1,once,TRBJ2-5,TRBV9,TGTGCCAGCAGCGTAGGGGGGGGGACAGGGGGATCTGAGACCCAGTACTTC,CASSVGGGTGGSETQYF
TRBD1,-,TRBJ1-2,TRBV6-5,TGTGCCAGCAGTCGGACAGGGACTTTTAATGGCTACACCTTC,CASSRTGTFNGYTF
TRBD1,few,TRBJ2-4,TRBV19,TGTGCCAGTAGTATAGGACAGGGCAAAAACATTCAGTACTTC,CASSIGQGKNIQYF
-,-,TRBJ2-5,TRBV19,TGTGCCAGTACCGGGGGAGAAGAGACCCAGTACTTC,CASTGGEETQYF
-,-,TRBJ2-5,TRBV11-2,TGTGCCAGCAGTAAAGGGGTCGAGACCCAGTACTTC,CASSKGVETQYF
-,-,TRBJ2-7,TRBV7-2,TGTGCCAGCAGCGCTGACAGATTGGGCTACGAGCAGTACTTC,CASSADRLGYEQYF
TRBD2,-,TRBJ2-5,TRBV11-2,TGTGCCAGCAGCTCCAGGACTAGCGGGGCCTCGGAGACCCAGTACTTC,CASSSRTSGASETQYF
-,-,TRBJ2-5,TRBV7-2,TGTGCCAGCAGCTTAGAGGGACTGACTGGGGAGACCCAGTACTTC,CASSLEGLTGETQYF
-,-,TRBJ2-7,TRBV6-1,TGTGCCAGCAGTCGTCGGCAGGAGGTATACGAGCAGTACTTC,CASSRRQEVYEQYF
TRBD1,-,TRBJ1-5,TRBV19,TGTGCCAGTAGTGCGGGACAGGGGTTCGAGGTGGGCAATCAGCCCCAGCATTTT,CASSAGQGFEVGNQPQHF
-,-,TRBJ2-5,TRBV28,TGTGCCAGCAGTTTAAGGGTAGCGGTCCATTTACCGCTAGAGACCCAGTACTTC,CASSLRVAVHLPLETQYF
TRBD1,-,TRBJ1-2,TRBV9,TGTGCCAGCAGCGCCCTTGGGACAGCTAACTATGGCTACACCTTC,CASSALGTANYGYTF
-,-,TRBJ1-5,TRBV27,TGTGCCCCCGGGGGGGGGCGTAGCAATCAGCCCCAGCATTTT,CAPGGGRSNQPQHF
-,-,TRBJ2-7,TRBV19,TGTGCCAGTAGTATGGAGGGTGGCTACGAGCAGTACTTC,CASSMEGGYEQYF
TRBD1,-,TRBJ2-2,TRBV7-9,TGTGCCAGCAGCCCTGTGGACAGGGTGAACACCGGGGAGCTGTTTTTT,CASSPVDRVNTGELFF
-,few,TRBJ2-2,TRBV7-9,TGTGCCAGCAGCTTACAGGGAACCGGGGAGCTGTTTTTT,CASSLQGTGELFF
-,-,TRBJ2-2,TRBV5-1,TGCGCCAGCAGCCTGGGGACATCGGATGGCACCGGGGAGCTGTTTTTT,CASSLGTSDGTGELFF
-,-,TRBJ2-3,TRBV28,TGTGCCAGCAGTACAGGGAAAGATACGCAGTATTTT,CASSTGKDTQYF
TRBD1,-,TRBJ1-5,TRBV15,TGTGCTTCAAGCCCCGACAGGGAGTCAGGTCAGCCCCAGCATTTT,CASSPDRESGQPQHF
TRBD2,once,TRBJ2-3,TRBV9,TGTGCCAGCAGCGTAGGACCGGGAGGGCGGTATACGCAGTATTTT,CASSVGPGGRYTQYF
TRBD2,-,TRBJ2-7,TRBV19,TGTGCCAGTAGTTATAGCGGGACCTACGAGCAGTACTTC,CASSYSGTYEQYF
TRBD1,once,TRBJ2-3,TRBV28,TGTGCCAGCAGTTTCCGACAGGGGGCGGATACGCAGTATTTT,CASSFRQGADTQYF
-,-,TRBJ2-3,TRBV7-2,TGTGCCAGCAAGCCGGACCGGGATTTGACAGATACGCAGTATTTT,CASKPDRDLTDTQYF
-,-,TRBJ2-5,TRBV28,TGTGCCAGCAGTTCGTACCCGGTTATAGAGACCCAGTACTTC,CASSSYPVIETQYF
-,-,TRBJ1-5,TRBV5-4,TGTGCCAGCAGCTTGGATGGCGGGGGAAATCAGCCCCAGCATTTT,CASSLDGGGNQPQHF
-,few,TRBJ2-2,TRBV6-1,TGTGCCAGCAGTGAAGCGAGGGGGGGGCTGACCACCGGGGAGCTGTTTTTT,CASSEARGGLTTGELFF
TRBD2,-,TRBJ2-7,TRBV28,TGTGCCAGCAGCTTGTGGACTAGCGGGATCTACGAGCAGTACTTC,CASSLWTSGIYEQYF
-,few,TRBJ1-1,TRBV11-2,TGTGCCAGCAGCTTAGTCCCAGGGGAGGGGGGCACTGAAGCTTTCTTT,CASSLVPGEGGTEAFF
-,-,TRBJ2-7,TRBV7-8,TGTGCCAGCAGCTTAGAGTCTGGGACACTAGTGTACGAGCAGTACTTC,CASSLESGTLVYEQYF
-,once,TRBJ1-4,TRBV2,TGTGCCAGCAGTCACAGGGATGCAACTAATGAAAAACTGTTTTTT,CASSHRDATNEKLFF
-,-,TRBJ1-2,TRBV7-9,TGTGCCAGCATCTTCAGGGGTGTCTACACCTTC,CASIFRGVYTF
-,-,TRBJ2-5,TRBV10-1,TGCGCCAGCAGTGACCGAGAGACCCAGTACTTC,CASSDRETQYF
-,few,TRBJ2-1,TRBV6-1,TGTGCCAGCAGGGAGTGGCGTGAGCAGTTCTTC,CASREWREQFF
-,few,TRBJ1-5,TRBV5-3,TGTGCCAGAATCCCAGGGGATCAGCCCCAGCATTTT,CARIPGDQPQHF
-,-,TRBJ1-5,TRBV19,TGTGCCAGTAGACGGAACCGGGGAATCAGGGGTGGCAATCAGCCCCAGCATTTT,CASRRNRGIRGGNQPQHF
-,-,TRBJ2-5,TRBV18,TGTGCCAGCTCACCAGGCAGGGCTGGGGAAGAGACCCAGTACTTC,CASSPGRAGEETQYF
TRBD1,-,TRBJ1-5,TRBV4-1,TGCGCCAGCAGCAACAGGGTTGGGGACAGGGATATACAGCCCCAGCATTTT,CASSNRVGDRDIQPQHF
-,-,TRBJ1-1,TRBV7-9,TGTGCCAGCACTCCCACGGTGAACACTGAAGCTTTCTTT,CASTPTVNTEAFF